This T cell receptor (beta chain) was recorded in a study of T cells in Graves' hyperthyroidism and ophthalmopathy. About the research overall: Upon initial diagnosis and before any treatment, peripheral blood was collected.

Exclusion followed for patients with uncontrolled infection, other autoimmune disease, pregnancy or lactation. CDR3 length equals 15 residues. Unmatched junction bases numbered 6, after V lost 1 base and J lost 5 bases. Germline values: CDR1 SGHAT, CDR2 FQNNGV. In this sample, this clonotype turned up a few times. Its antigen remains unidentified. Study outcomes and limitations: It was a median approximately 6.9 months before onset that the model predicted ophthalmopathy. Peripheral blood also featured most of the thyroid clonotypes expanded above 0.001.

TCR beta CDR3 regions were amplified from RNA. With the HTBI primer set, the TCR CDR3 went through a first round of RT-PCR. MiXCR, applied by TCRdb to the multiplex PCR reads, yields one record per CDR3 protein. The data contain around 340,000 distinct CDR3 sequences, roughly 14% of them singletons. What was sequenced was blood. This sequence joins TRBV11-2 and TRBJ2-5, with TRBD1 matching 8 bases. The TCR originated in a woman in her 30s with Graves' hyperthyroidism. CDR3 coding DNA: TGTGCCAGCAGCTTAGGGGCAGGGGGCGCGGAGACCCAGTACTTC. As protein: CASSLGAGGAETQYF.